These 18 T cell receptor beta chains share one sample of origin, sequenced in a study of blood T cell repertoires in COVID-19. The protocol was immunoSEQ multiplex PCR, while the TCRdb copy is restricted to in-frame clones and leaves out a portion. Counted here are some 210,000 clones, 89% occurring once; the ten biggest clones make up 4% to 6%. The sample taken for sequencing was peripheral blood. The receptors shown here come from a woman aged 40 to 50 with acute or convalescent COVID-19.

The chain is built from TRBV12-5 and TRBJ2-7, with a tentative D call TRBD1 (7 bases). Per germline, CDR1 LGHNT and CDR2 FRNRAP. This CDR3 comprises 13 residues. Trimming removed 4 bases at V and 1 base at J, with 8 bases between. The CDR3 nucleotides read TGTGCTAGTGGTTCAGGGGGGTCCTACGAGCAGTACGTC. It is translated as CASGSGGSYEQYV.

The gene calls are TRBV9 and TRBJ2-3; D is possibly TRBD2 (6 bases). The germline CDR1 and CDR2 sequences are SGDLS and YYNGEE. The CDR3 spans 12 residues. The ends were cut back, 3 bases at V and 11 bases at J, with 13 bases in the middle. The DNA for the CDR3 is TGTGCCAGCAGCGGGAGCCGGAGGGAGCAGTATTTT. Translating gives CASSGSRREQYF.

With regard to this clone: This same CDR3 is encoded by further DNA sequences in the sample. V usage is TRBV19 and J usage is TRBJ1-2; the D gene is possibly TRBD1 (6 bases). The germline V and J ends were trimmed by 3 bases and 3 bases, with 8 bases remaining between them. The CDR3 covers 13 residues. CDR1 LNHDA and CDR2 SQIVND come from the germline V gene (reference sequence). The CDR3 is CASSIRQDYGYTF. CDR3 in DNA: TGTGCCAGTAGTATCCGACAGGACTATGGCTACACCTTC.

This chain links TRBV5-1 with TRBJ1-4; D remains unclear. The CDR3 runs 16 residues. The germline CDR1 and CDR2 sequences are SGHRS and YFSETQ. V lost 0 bases and J lost 0, with 9 bases in between. This chain's CDR3 is CASSLDSISTNEKLFF. The DNA for the CDR3 is TGCGCCAGCAGCTTGGATTCTATTTCAACTAATGAAAAACTGTTTTTT.

The gene calls are TRBV19 and TRBJ2-7; possible D gene TRBD1, 6 bases. The CDR3 has 14 residues. CDR1 and CDR2 from the germline V gene are LNHDA and SQIVND (reference sequence). V was clipped by 5 bases and J by 2 bases, with 13 bases between them. CDR3 sequence reads: CASSATGTTYEQYV. CDR3 bases: TGTGCCAGTAGTGCAACAGGGACCACCTACGAGCAGTACGTC.

This sequence joins TRBV9 and TRBJ1-3; D possibly corresponds to TRBD1 (5 bases). CDR3 length: 12 residues. Germline values: CDR1 SGDLS, CDR2 YYNGEE. Trimming stripped 7 bases from V and 2 bases from J, with 7 bases between. The chain's CDR3 is CASSTAGNTIYF. The CDR3 DNA reads as TGTGCCAGCTCGACAGCTGGAAACACCATATATTTT. Drawing the rest from reference TRBV9 and TRBJ1-3, the complete variable domain is DSGVTQTPKHLITATGQRVTLRCSPRSGDLSVYWYQQSLDQGLQFLIQYYNGEERAKGNILERFSAQQFPDLHSELNLSSLELGDSALYFCASSTAGNTIYFGEGSWLTVV.

The table lists this clone with many counts. The rearrangement joins TRBV10-2 to TRBJ2-1; no clear D gene. V dropped 7 bases and J dropped 0 bases, with 10 bases sitting between them. Germline V gives CDR1 WSHSY, CDR2 SAAADI. CDR3 length: 14 amino acids. CDR3 amino acids: CASIPGYSYNEQFF. The CDR3 DNA reads TGCGCCAGCATACCAGGTTACTCCTACAATGAGCAGTTCTTC.

V gene TRBV27 combines with J gene TRBJ1-1; 9 nucleotides agree with TRBD1. CDR1 is MNHEY, CDR2 SMNVEV, per germline (reference sequence). This CDR3 is 16 amino acids long. The J segment lost 3 bases and the V segment lost 5 bases, leaving 10 bases of the junction unmatched. The CDR3 reads CASSASQGARYTEAFF. As DNA, the CDR3 is TGTGCCAGCAGTGCCTCACAGGGGGCCCGGTACACTGAAGCTTTCTTT.

The chain couples TRBV5-6 to TRBJ1-1; 7 bases align to TRBD1. The germline V gene has CDR1 SGHDT and CDR2 YYEEEE. CDR3 length equals 12 residues. The V segment lost 4 bases and the J segment 7 bases; nucleotides outside the gene matches: 4. CDR3 region: CASSGNRGEAFF. The CDR3 nucleotides read TGTGCCAGCAGCGGTAACAGGGGTGAAGCTTTCTTT.

The genes are TRBV7-6 and TRBJ2-1; 7 nucleotides line up with TRBD1. The CDR3 spans 15 residues. Per the germline V gene, CDR1 is SGHVS and CDR2 is FNYEAQ. V lost 5 bases to trimming and J lost 4 bases; unmatched junction nucleotides: 8. The CDR3 loop reads CASSRYPGQYNEQFF. DNA for the CDR3: TGTGCCAGCAGCAGATATCCGGGACAGTACAATGAGCAGTTCTTC.

The gene calls are TRBV5-5 and TRBJ1-1; D is uncertain. The V gene lost 1 base and the J gene lost 4 bases, with 11 bases spanning the gap. This CDR3 has 14 residues. Per germline, CDR1 SGHKS and CDR2 YYEKEE (reference sequence). The CDR3 sequence is CASSLRGSGTEAFF. The CDR3 DNA reads TGTGCCAGCAGCTTGAGAGGGTCGGGCACTGAAGCTTTCTTT. Full variable domain (rest looked up from reference TRBV5-5 and TRBJ1-1): DAGVTQSPTHLIKTRGQQVTLRCSPISGHKSVSWYQQVLGQGPQFIFQYYEKEERGRGNFPDRFSARQFPNYSSELNVNALLLGDSALYLCASSLRGSGTEAFFGQGTRLTVV.

V gene TRBV11-2 combines with J gene TRBJ2-5; the D gene is possibly TRBD2 (6 bases). Germline V gene lookup returns CDR1 SGHAT and CDR2 FQNNGV. V was cut by 5 bases and J by 0 bases, with 16 bases left in between. This CDR3 has 16 amino acids. The CDR3 DNA reads TGTGCCAGCAGCCTCGGAACCGGGGGTTACCAAGAGACCCAGTACTTC. This gives the protein CASSLGTGGYQETQYF. Drawing the rest from reference TRBV11-2 and TRBJ2-5, the complete variable domain is EAGVAQSPRYKIIEKRQSVAFWCNPISGHATLYWYQQILGQGPKLLIQFQNNGVVDDSQLPKDRFSAERLKGVDSTLKIQPAKLEDSAVYLCASSLGTGGYQETQYFGPGTRLLVL.

The chain has TRBV3-1 (or the pseudogene TRBV3-2) and TRBJ2-7; 7 bases agree with TRBD1. This CDR3 contains 12 residues. V lost 4 bases, J lost 9 bases, and 6 bases stayed unmatched. Germline CDR1 LGHDT, CDR2 YNNKEL (reference sequence). DNA of the CDR3: TGTGCCAGCAGCCTCAGGACAGGCCGGCAGTACGTC. Translation: CASSLRTGRQYV.

This clone was seen only once. The V call is TRBV19, the J call TRBJ1-5, with TRBD1 matching over 9 bases. V dropped 6 bases and J dropped 4; count of bases not matched to a gene: 10. Germline CDR1 is LNHDA and CDR2 is SQIVND (reference sequence). There are 16 residues in the CDR3. The CDR3 loop reads CASSNADRGRNQPQHF. The CDR3 coding sequence is TGTGCCAGTAGCAACGCGGACAGGGGACGGAATCAGCCCCAGCATTTT. Full variable domain (rest looked up from reference TRBV19 and TRBJ1-5): DGGITQSPKYLFRKEGQNVTLSCEQNLNHDAMYWYRQDPGQGLRLIYYSQIVNDFQKGDIAEGYSVSREKKESFPLTVTSAQKNPTAFYLCASSNADRGRNQPQHFGDGTRLSIL.

The chain carries TRBV27 and TRBJ2-1; D is uncertain. The CDR3 covers 15 residues. Between the trimmed V and J ends, which lost 6 bases and 7 bases, there was a span of 19 bases. CDR1 and CDR2 from the germline V gene are MNHEY and SMNVEV (reference sequence). The CDR3 DNA reads as TGTGCCAGCAGCATGACAAACACCCCTAAGAATGAGCAGTTCTTC. As protein: CASSMTNTPKNEQFF.

The chain links TRBV5-1 to TRBJ2-3; 9 nucleotides align to TRBD2. Germline CDR1 and CDR2: SGHRS and YFSETQ. The CDR3 is 16 amino acids. Trimming removed 0 bases from V and 2 bases from J; junction bases left unmatched: 4. CDR3 residues: CASSLAASGDTDTQYF. Written as DNA, the CDR3 is TGCGCCAGCAGCTTGGCGGCTAGCGGGGACACAGATACGCAGTATTTT.

This chain connects TRBV10-1 to TRBJ1-5; possible D gene TRBD1, 5 bases. Germline V gene lookup returns CDR1 WNHNN and CDR2 SYGVQD (reference sequence). The CDR3 has 16 amino acids. The V and J ends lost 6 bases and 3 bases respectively, with 18 bases between them. The DNA of the CDR3 is TGCGCCAGCAGGGCAACGGGACTGATTTACAATCAGCCCCAGCATTTT. Protein sequence: CASRATGLIYNQPQHF.

The chain carries TRBV6-5 and TRBJ1-3; no reliable D call. The V end was cut by 8 bases, the J end by 2 bases, with 13 bases between. CDR1 is MNHEY, CDR2 SVGAGI, per germline. This CDR3 is built from 14 residues. The CDR3 nucleotides are TGTGCCAGCGGAGGGTGGCTTGCTGGAAACACCATATATTTT. Translation gives CASGGWLAGNTIYF.